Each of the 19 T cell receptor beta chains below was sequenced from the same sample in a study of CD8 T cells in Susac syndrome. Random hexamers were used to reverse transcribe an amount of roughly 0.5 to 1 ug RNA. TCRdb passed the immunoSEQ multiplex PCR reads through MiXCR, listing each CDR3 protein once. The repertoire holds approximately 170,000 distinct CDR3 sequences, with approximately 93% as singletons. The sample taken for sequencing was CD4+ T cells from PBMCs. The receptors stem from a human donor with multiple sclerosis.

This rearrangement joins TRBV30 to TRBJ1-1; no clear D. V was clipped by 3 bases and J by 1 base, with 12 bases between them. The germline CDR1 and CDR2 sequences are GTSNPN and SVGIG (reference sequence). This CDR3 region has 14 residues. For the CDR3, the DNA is TGTGCCTGGAGGACGGGTGTGGAGAACACTGAAGCTTTCTTT. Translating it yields CAWRTGVENTEAFF.

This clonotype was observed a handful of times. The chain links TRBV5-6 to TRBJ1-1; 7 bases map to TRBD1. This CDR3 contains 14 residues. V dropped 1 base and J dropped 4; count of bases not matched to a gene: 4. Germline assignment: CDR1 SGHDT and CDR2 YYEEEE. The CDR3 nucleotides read TGTGCCAGCAGCTTGAGGGGGCCAGGCACTGAAGCTTTCTTT. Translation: CASSLRGPGTEAFF.

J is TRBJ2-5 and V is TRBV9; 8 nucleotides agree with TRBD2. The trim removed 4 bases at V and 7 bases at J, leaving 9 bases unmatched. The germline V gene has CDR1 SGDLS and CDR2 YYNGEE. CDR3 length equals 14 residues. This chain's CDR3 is CASSPAGVEGTQYF. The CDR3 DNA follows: TGTGCCAGCAGCCCAGCGGGAGTTGAGGGGACCCAGTACTTC.

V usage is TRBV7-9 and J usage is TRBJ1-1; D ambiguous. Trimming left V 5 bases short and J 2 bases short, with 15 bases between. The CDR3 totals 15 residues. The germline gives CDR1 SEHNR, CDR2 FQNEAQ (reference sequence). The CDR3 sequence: CASSPLPVENTEAFF. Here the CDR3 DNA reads TGTGCCAGCAGCCCTCTTCCGGTGGAAAACACTGAAGCTTTCTTT.

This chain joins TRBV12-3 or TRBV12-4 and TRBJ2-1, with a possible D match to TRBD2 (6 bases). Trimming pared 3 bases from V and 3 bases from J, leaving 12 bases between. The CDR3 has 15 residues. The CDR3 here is CASSFRGTYYNEQFF. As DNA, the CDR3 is TGTGCCAGCAGTTTTCGGGGGACCTACTACAATGAGCAGTTCTTC.

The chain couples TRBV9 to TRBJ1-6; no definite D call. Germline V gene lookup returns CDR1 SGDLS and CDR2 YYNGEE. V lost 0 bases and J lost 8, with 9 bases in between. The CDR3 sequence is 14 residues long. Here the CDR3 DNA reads TGTGCCAGCAGCGTAGCCGTGGTGGATTCACCCCTCCACTTT. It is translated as CASSVAVVDSPLHF.

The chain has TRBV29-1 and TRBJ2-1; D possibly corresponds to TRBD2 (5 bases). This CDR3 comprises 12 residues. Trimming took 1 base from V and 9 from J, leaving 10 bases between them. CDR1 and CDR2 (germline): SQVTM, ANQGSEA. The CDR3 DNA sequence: TGCAGCGTTGAAGCGGGATATGCTGAGCAGTTCTTC. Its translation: CSVEAGYAEQFF.

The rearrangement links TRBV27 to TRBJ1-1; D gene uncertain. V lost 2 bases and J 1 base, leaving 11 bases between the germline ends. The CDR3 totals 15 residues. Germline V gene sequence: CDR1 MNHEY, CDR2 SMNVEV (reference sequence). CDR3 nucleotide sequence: TGTGCCAGCAGTTTACGGGTACGGGGGAACACTGAAGCTTTCTTT. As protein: CASSLRVRGNTEAFF.

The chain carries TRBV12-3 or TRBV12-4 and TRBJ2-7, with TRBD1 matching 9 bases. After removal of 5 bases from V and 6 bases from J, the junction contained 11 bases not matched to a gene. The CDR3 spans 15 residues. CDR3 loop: CASSPTGGLFAEQYF. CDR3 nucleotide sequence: TGTGCCAGCAGTCCTACAGGGGGCCTATTTGCCGAGCAGTACTTC.

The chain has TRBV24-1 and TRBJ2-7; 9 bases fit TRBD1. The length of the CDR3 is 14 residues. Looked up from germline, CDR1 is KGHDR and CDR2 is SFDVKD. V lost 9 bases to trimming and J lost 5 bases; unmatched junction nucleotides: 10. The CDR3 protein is CATQGGQGKNEQYF. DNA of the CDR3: TGTGCCACCCAAGGCGGACAGGGGAAGAACGAGCAGTACTTC.

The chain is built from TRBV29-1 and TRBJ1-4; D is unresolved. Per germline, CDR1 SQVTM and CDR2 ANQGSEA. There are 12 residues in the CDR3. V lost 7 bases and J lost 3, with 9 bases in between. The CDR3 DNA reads TGCAGCGCTGTCGCGTCTAATGAAAAACTGTTTTTT. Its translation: CSAVASNEKLFF.

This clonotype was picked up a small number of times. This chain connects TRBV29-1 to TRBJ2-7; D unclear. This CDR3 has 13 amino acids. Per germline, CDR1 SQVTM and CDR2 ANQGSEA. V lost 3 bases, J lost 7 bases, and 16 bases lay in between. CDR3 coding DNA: TGCAGCGTTGACGTTCCCACTACGAGAGAGCAGTACTTC. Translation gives CSVDVPTTREQYF.

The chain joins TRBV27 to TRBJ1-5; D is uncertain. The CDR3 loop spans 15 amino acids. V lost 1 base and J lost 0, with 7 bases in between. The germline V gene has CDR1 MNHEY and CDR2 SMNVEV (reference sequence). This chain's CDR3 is CASSLFSDSNQPQHF. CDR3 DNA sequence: TGTGCCAGCAGTTTATTCTCGGATAGCAATCAGCCCCAGCATTTT.

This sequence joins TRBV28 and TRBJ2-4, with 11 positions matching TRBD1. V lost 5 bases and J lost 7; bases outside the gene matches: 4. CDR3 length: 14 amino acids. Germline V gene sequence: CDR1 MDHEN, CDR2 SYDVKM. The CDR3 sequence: CASSLRDRGNIQYF. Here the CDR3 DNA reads TGTGCCAGCAGTCTCCGGGACAGGGGGAACATTCAGTACTTC.

The CDR3 here is CASSLVENTDTQYF. CDR3 nucleotide sequence: TGTGCCAGCAGTTTAGTGGAGAACACAGATACGCAGTATTTT. The chain has TRBV27 and TRBJ2-3; no definite D call. The CDR3 is made up of 14 amino acids. Looked up from germline, CDR1 is MNHEY and CDR2 is SMNVEV (reference sequence). V dropped 2 bases and J dropped 2 bases, with 8 bases sitting between them.

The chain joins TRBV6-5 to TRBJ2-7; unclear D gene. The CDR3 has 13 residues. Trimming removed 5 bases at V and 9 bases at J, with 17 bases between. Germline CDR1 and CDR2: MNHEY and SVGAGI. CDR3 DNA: TGTGCCAGCAGTCCCCCCGCTAGAAATCGGCAGTACTTC. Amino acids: CASSPPARNRQYF.

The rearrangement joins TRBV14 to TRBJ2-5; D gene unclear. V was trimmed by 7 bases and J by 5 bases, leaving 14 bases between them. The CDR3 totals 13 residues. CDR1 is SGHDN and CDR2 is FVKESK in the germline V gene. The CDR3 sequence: CASNDLSWETQYF. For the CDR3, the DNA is TGTGCCAGCAACGACCTAAGCTGGGAGACCCAGTACTTC.

The CDR3 loop reads CASYGDRARGYTF. CDR3 coding DNA: TGTGCCAGCTACGGGGACAGGGCTCGCGGCTACACCTTC. The rearrangement joins TRBV6-6 to TRBJ1-2, with 9 bases identical to TRBD1. Germline lookup yields CDR1 MNHNY and CDR2 SVGAGI (reference sequence). The CDR3 totals 13 residues. Trimming took 8 bases from V and 8 from J; bases not matched to a gene: 9.

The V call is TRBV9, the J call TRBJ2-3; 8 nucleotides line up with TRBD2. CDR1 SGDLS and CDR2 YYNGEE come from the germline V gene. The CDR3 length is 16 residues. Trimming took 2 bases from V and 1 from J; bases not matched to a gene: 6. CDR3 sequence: CASSVAPAGGTDTQYF. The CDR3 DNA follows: TGTGCCAGCAGCGTGGCCCCAGCGGGAGGCACAGATACGCAGTATTTT.